This TCR beta chain was observed in a study of identical twins. TCRdb called the 5' RACE reads again in MiXCR, with one record for every CDR3 protein. The table has around 300,000 distinct CDR3 sequences, about 8.3% seen once; the top ten hold 2.1%. The sample was also linked to a second study, of yellow fever vaccine responses in identical twins.

The origin of this receptor is a young woman in good health. Sequences were obtained from memory (CD45RO+) T cells sorted from blood.

The chain's CDR3 is CASSAVAVSYNEQFF. The CDR3 nucleotides read TGTGCCAGCAGCGCTGTAGCGGTCTCCTACAATGAGCAGTTCTTC. The chain recombines TRBV9 with TRBJ2-1; TRBD2 might be the D (6 bases). CDR1 and CDR2 from the germline V gene are SGDLS and YYNGEE. There are 15 residues in the CDR3. Trimming shortened V by 3 bases and J by 0 bases, and 10 bases separated the two germline ends.